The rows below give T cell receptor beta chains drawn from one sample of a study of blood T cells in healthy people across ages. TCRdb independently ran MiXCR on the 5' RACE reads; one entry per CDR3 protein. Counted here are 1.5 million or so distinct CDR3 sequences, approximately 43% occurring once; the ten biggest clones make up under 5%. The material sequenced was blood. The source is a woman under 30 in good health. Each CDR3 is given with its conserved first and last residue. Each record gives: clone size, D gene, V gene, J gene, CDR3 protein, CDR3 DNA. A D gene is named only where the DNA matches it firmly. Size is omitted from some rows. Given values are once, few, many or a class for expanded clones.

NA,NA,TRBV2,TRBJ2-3,CASHRADTQYF,TGTGCCAGCCACAGAGCAGATACGCAGTATTTT
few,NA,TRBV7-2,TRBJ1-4,CASSLQGQSAEKLFF,TGTGCCAGCAGCCTACAGGGCCAAAGCGCAGAAAAACTGTTTTTT
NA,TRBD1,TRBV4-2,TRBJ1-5,CASSQSTGAPNQPQHF,TGTGCCAGCAGCCAAAGCACAGGGGCCCCAAATCAGCCCCAGCATTTT
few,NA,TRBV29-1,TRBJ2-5,CSVRGRHYNEQYF,TGCAGCGTTAGGGGCAGACACTACAATGAGCAGTACTTC
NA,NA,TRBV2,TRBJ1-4,CASAGVGSVDEKLFF,TGCGCCAGCGCGGGCGTTGGCAGTGTGGATGAAAAACTGTTTTTT
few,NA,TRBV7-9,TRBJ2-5,CASRETGFQETQYF,TGTGCCAGCAGGGAAACAGGGTTTCAAGAGACCCAGTACTTC
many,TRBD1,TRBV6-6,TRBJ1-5,CASSSPGQGQQPQHF,TGTGCCAGCAGTTCTCCGGGACAGGGCCAACAGCCCCAGCATTTT
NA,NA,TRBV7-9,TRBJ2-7,CASSPSYIGQVSYEQYF,TGTGCCAGCAGCCCTAGTTATATAGGCCAGGTCTCATACGAGCAGTACTTC
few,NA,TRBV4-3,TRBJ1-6,CASSQSDEDFYNSPLHF,TGCGCCAGCAGCCAATCAGACGAGGATTTCTATAATTCACCCCTCCACTTT
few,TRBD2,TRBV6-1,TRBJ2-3,CASSLNRLAAGTDTQYF,TGTGCCAGCAGCTTGAACCGGCTAGCGGCCGGGACAGATACGCAGTATTTT
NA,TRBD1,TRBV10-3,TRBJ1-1,CAIRGQVMNTEAFF,TGTGCCATCAGGGGACAGGTGATGAACACTGAAGCTTTCTTT
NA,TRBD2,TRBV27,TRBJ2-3,CASSPLEGSGADTQYF,TGTGCCAGCAGTCCCCTTGAGGGTAGCGGGGCGGATACGCAGTATTTT
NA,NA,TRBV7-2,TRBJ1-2,CASSLGFQEGYGYTF,TGTGCCAGCAGCTTAGGTTTCCAGGAGGGCTATGGCTACACCTTC
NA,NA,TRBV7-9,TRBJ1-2,CASSRGPTNYGYTF,TGTGCCAGCAGCCGGGGGCCTACTAACTATGGCTACACCTTC
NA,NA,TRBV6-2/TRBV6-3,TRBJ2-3,CASNGQPTDTQYF,TGTGCCAGCAACGGACAGCCCACAGATACGCAGTATTTT
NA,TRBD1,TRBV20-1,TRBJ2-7,CSARDRDRLLEQYF,TGCAGTGCTAGAGATCGGGACAGGCTTTTGGAGCAGTACTTC
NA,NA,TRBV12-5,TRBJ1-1,CASGEGVRAEAFF,TGTGCTAGTGGGGAGGGGGTTCGGGCTGAAGCTTTCTTT